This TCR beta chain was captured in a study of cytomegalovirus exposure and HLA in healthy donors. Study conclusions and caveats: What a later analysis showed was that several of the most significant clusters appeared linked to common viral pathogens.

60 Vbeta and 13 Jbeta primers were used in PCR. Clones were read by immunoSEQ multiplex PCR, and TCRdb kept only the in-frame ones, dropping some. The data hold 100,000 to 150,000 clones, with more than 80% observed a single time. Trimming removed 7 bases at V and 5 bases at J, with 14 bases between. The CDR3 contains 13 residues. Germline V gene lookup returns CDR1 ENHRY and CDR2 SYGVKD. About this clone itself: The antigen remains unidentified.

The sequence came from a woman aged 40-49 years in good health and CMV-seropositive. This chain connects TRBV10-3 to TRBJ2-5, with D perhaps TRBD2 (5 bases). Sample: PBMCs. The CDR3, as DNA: TGTGCCATCAAGGTCGGGGTCACGGAGACCCAGTACTTC. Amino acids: CAIKVGVTETQYF.